The 16 T cell receptor beta chains below all came from one sample that was sequenced in a study of blood T cells in healthy people across ages. Then a second PCR, running about 6 to 11 cycles, was carried out with a sample-barcoded 5' primer and a J-beta primer mix. TCRdb processed the 5' RACE reads anew with MiXCR; each CDR3 protein has one entry. The sample yields under 850,000 distinct CDR3 sequences, under 40% seen once. The sequenced sample was blood. All receptors derive from a man aged 18 to 30 in good health.

A remark on this clonotype: The junction departs from the called germline gene at one end, perhaps through a read error. The V and J genes are TRBV5-1 and TRBJ2-6, with 7 bases aligning to TRBD1. Looked up from germline, CDR1 is SGHRS and CDR2 is YFSETQ. The CDR3 loop spans 16 amino acids. CDR3 amino acids: CASSLDRGIRANVPTF. Here the CDR3 DNA reads TGCGCCAGCAGCTTGGACAGGGGAATACGGGCCAACGTCCCGACTTTC.

This clonotype was recorded many times. J is TRBJ2-3 and V is TRBV4-3, with D tentatively TRBD1 or TRBD2 (5 bases each). The length of the CDR3 is 16 residues. The V gene lost 1 base and the J gene lost 2 bases, with 13 bases spanning the gap. Germline V gene sequence: CDR1 LGHNA, CDR2 YSLEER. The CDR3 coding sequence is TGCGCCAGCAGCCAAGGGGCAGGGAGAGTCACAGATACGCAGTATTTT. This codes for CASSQGAGRVTDTQYF.

The chain links TRBV12-3 or TRBV12-4 to TRBJ1-2; 10 nucleotides agree with TRBD1. V was pared by 8 bases and J by 11 bases, with 2 bases of the junction left unmatched. The CDR3 loop spans 10 amino acids. The CDR3: CASGDRGYTF. The DNA for the CDR3 is TGTGCCAGCGGGGACAGGGGTTACACCTTC.

This clonotype was detected only a few times. The CDR3 reads CASRLRQTGGYTF. For the CDR3, the DNA is TGTGCCAGCAGACTCCGACAAACCGGTGGCTACACCTTC. The chain links TRBV12-3 or TRBV12-4 to TRBJ1-2; D ambiguous. The CDR3 sequence is 13 residues long. Trimming cost V 6 bases and J 7 bases, with 15 bases left between them.

A note on this clonotype: The junction departs from the called germline gene at one end, perhaps through a read error. The CDR3 region is CASSTPTETQYF. The DNA for the CDR3 is TGTGCCAGCAGTACCCCGACAGAGACGCAGTATTTT. V usage is TRBV27 and J usage is TRBJ2-3, with a tentative D call TRBD1 (5 bases). CDR3 length: 12 residues. The germline gives CDR1 MNHEY, CDR2 SMNVEV (reference sequence).

A few counts support this clonotype. This sequence joins TRBV4-1 and TRBJ2-4, with 10 bases identical to TRBD1. Near its end, the DNA agrees better with TRBJ2-7, so the J call may be wrong. The CDR3 has 15 amino acids. Germline V gene lookup returns CDR1 MGHRA and CDR2 YSYEKL. The CDR3 region is CASSQEGQGMDEQYF. The CDR3, as DNA: TGCGCCAGCAGCCAAGAGGGACAGGGGATGGACGAGCAGTACTTC.

This clonotype was detected many times. The chain joins TRBV4-2 to TRBJ2-1, with D unresolved. The CDR3 loop spans 16 amino acids. Germline V CDR1 and CDR2: LGHNA, YNFKEQ. V shed 0 bases and J shed 0 bases, with 9 bases lying between them. DNA of the CDR3: TGTGCCAGCAGCCAAGATACGGGTAGCTCCTACAATGAGCAGTTCTTC. It specifies CASSQDTGSSYNEQFF.

The rearrangement links TRBV9 to TRBJ2-1, with 10 bases lining up with TRBD1. The CDR3 covers 16 residues. Germline V CDR1 and CDR2: SGDLS, YYNGEE. Losses at the gene ends were 3 bases for V and 8 bases for J; bases not matched to a gene: 11. CDR3 region: CASSEPQTGGLHEQFF. The CDR3 DNA follows: TGTGCCAGCAGCGAGCCCCAGACAGGGGGCTTACATGAGCAGTTCTTC.

This chain connects TRBV4-1 to TRBJ2-1, with 11 nucleotides matching TRBD1. CDR1 MGHRA and CDR2 YSYEKL come from the germline V gene. The CDR3 has 17 amino acids. After removal of 4 bases from V and 6 bases from J, the junction contained 11 bases not matched to a gene. CDR3 nucleotides: TGCGCCAGCAGCCCCTGGACAGGGGGCAGGCCCTGCAATGAGCAGTTCTTC. Protein product: CASSPWTGGRPCNEQFF.

This clonotype showed up many times. This chain connects TRBV12-3 or TRBV12-4 to TRBJ1-2, with a weak D call TRBD1 (6 bases). V was trimmed by 3 bases and J by 8 bases, leaving 16 bases between them. The CDR3 is 14 residues long. The CDR3 sequence: CASSFAGVEAGYTF. CDR3 bases: TGTGCCAGCAGTTTTGCAGGGGTAGAGGCGGGCTACACCTTC.

This clonotype occurred a few times. The V and J genes are TRBV20-1 and TRBJ1-5; 7 bases match TRBD1. CDR3 length: 15 amino acids. CDR1 and CDR2 (germline): DFQATT, SNEGSKA (reference sequence). V trimming: 5 bases; J trimming: 4 bases; junction bases outside the gene matches: 11. Here the CDR3 reads CSAQPGAGGNQPQHF. CDR3 nucleotides: TGCAGTGCTCAACCAGGGGCAGGGGGAAATCAGCCCCAGCATTTT.

The CDR3 here is CASSPTRGGAADTEAFF. CDR3 DNA: TGTGCCAGCAGCCCTACACGAGGGGGGGCGGCGGACACTGAAGCTTTCTTT. This chain connects TRBV7-2 to TRBJ1-1; the D gene is possibly TRBD1 (6 bases). The V end was cut by 5 bases, the J end by 3 bases, with 22 bases between. Per the germline V gene, CDR1 is SGHTA and CDR2 is FQGNSA. The length of the CDR3 is 17 residues.

This clonotype was counted a few times. The chain uses TRBV5-4 and TRBJ2-1, with 7 positions matching TRBD2. CDR1 and CDR2 (germline): SGHNT, YYREEE (reference sequence). With V trimmed by 2 bases and J by 5 bases, 7 bases remained unmatched. This CDR3 contains 15 residues. CDR3 coding DNA: TGTGCCAGCAGCTTCCCCCCTAGCGGACACAATGAGCAGTTCTTC. Its protein product is CASSFPPSGHNEQFF.

A single count supports this clonotype. This chain connects TRBV12-3 or TRBV12-4 to TRBJ2-1; no definite D call. Trimming left V 3 bases short and J 10 bases short, with 7 bases between. This CDR3 is 11 amino acids long. This CDR3 is CASSFAQEQFF. The CDR3 coding sequence is TGTGCCAGCAGTTTCGCGCAGGAGCAGTTCTTC.

V is TRBV14 and J is TRBJ1-1, with D possibly matching TRBD1 (6 bases). The V and J ends lost 5 bases and 0 bases respectively, with 19 bases between them. The CDR3 is 17 residues long. Germline loops: CDR1 SGHDN, CDR2 FVKESK. Here the CDR3 DNA reads TGTGCCAGCAGCGCAAACGCCGTCGGGACACTGAACACTGAAGCTTTCTTT. Translation gives CASSANAVGTLNTEAFF.

The sample holds many counts of this clonotype. The V and J genes are TRBV5-1 and TRBJ2-1; D is unresolved. Germline assignment: CDR1 SGHRS and CDR2 YFSETQ. V lost 0 bases and J lost 6, with 4 bases in between. The CDR3 has 12 residues. The CDR3 reads CASSLDSNEQFF. The CDR3 DNA sequence: TGCGCCAGCAGCTTGGACAGCAATGAGCAGTTCTTC. The full variable domain, completed using reference TRBV5-1 and TRBJ2-1, is KAGVTQTPRYLIKTRGQQVTLSCSPISGHRSVSWYQQTPGQGLQFLFEYFSETQRNKGNFPGRFSGRQFSNSRSEMNVSTLELGDSALYLCASSLDSNEQFFGPGTRLTVL.